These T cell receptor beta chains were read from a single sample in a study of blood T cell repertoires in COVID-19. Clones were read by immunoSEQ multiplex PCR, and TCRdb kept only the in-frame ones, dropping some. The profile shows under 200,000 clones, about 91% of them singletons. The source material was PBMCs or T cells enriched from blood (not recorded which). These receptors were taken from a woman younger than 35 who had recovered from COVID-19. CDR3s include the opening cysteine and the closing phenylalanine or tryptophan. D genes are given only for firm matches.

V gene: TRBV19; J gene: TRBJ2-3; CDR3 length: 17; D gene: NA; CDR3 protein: CASSRIQGFMGTDTQYF; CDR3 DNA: TGTGCCAGTAGTAGAATACAGGGCTTTATGGGCACAGATACGCAGTATTTT
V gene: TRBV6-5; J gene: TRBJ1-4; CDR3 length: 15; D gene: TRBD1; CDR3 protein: CASSRRTGDMEKLFF; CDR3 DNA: TGTGCCAGCAGTCGACGGACAGGGGATATGGAAAAACTGTTTTTT
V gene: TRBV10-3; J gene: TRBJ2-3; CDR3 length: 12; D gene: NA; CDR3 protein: CATGVSTDTQYF; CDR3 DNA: TGTGCCACGGGTGTTAGCACAGATACGCAGTATTTT
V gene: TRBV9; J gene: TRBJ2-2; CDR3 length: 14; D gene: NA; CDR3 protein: CASSVDTNTGELFF; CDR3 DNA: TGTGCCAGCAGCGTGGACACCAACACCGGGGAGCTGTTTTTT
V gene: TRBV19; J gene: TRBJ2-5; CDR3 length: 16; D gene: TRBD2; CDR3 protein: CASSGPGGAGQETQYF; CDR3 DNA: TGTGCCAGTAGTGGACCGGGAGGGGCGGGCCAGGAGACCCAGTACTTC
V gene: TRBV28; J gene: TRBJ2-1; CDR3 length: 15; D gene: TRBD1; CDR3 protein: CASSPWDRLYNEQFF; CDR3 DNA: TGTGCCAGCAGTCCCTGGGACAGACTCTACAATGAGCAGTTCTTC
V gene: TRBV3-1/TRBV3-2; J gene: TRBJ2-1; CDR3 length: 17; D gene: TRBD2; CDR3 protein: CASSQDPGAGGGNEQFF; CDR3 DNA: TGTGCCAGCAGCCAAGATCCGGGTGCGGGAGGGGGCAATGAGCAGTTCTTC
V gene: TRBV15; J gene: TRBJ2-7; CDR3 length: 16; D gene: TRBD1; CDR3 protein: CATSRGTGDSSYEQYF; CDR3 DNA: TGTGCCACCAGCAGAGGAACAGGGGATAGCTCCTACGAGCAGTACTTC
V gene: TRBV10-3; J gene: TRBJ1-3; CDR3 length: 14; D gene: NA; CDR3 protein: CAIRATDSGNTIYF; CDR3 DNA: TGTGCCATCAGAGCAACTGACTCTGGAAACACCATATATTTT
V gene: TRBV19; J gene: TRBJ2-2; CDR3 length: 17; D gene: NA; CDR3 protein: CASSILWQGGNTGELFF; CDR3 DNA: TGTGCCAGTAGTATCCTTTGGCAGGGTGGAAACACCGGGGAGCTGTTTTTT
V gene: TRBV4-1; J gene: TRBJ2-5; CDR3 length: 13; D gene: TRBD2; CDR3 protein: CASSQTRGETQYF; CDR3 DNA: TGCGCCAGCAGCCAAACGCGGGGGGAGACCCAGTACTTC
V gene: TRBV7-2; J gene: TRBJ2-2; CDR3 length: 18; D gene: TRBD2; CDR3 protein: CASSLSGGRAVGTGELFF; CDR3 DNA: TGTGCCAGCAGCTTATCCGGCGGGAGGGCCGTTGGGACCGGGGAGCTGTTTTTT
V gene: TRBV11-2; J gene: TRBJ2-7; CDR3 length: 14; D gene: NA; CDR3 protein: CASSPRGAVGEQYF; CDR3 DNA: TGTGCCAGCAGCCCCCGGGGAGCAGTTGGCGAGCAGTACTTC
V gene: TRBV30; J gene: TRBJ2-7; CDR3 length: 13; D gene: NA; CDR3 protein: CAWSLTGVGEQYF; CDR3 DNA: TGTGCCTGGAGTTTGACAGGAGTTGGCGAGCAGTACTTC
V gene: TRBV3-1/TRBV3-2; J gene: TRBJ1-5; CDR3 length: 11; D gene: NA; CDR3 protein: CASRQTGHQHF; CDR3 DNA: TGTGCCAGCAGGCAAACAGGACACCAGCATTTT
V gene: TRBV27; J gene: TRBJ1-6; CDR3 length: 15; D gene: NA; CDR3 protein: CASSLQQQYNSPLHF; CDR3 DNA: TGTGCCAGCAGTTTGCAACAACAGTATAATTCACCCCTCCACTTT
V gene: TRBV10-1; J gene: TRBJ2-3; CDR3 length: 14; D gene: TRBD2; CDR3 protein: CASSESAGRDTQYF; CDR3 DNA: TGCGCCAGCAGTGAGTCAGCGGGAAGGGATACGCAGTATTTT
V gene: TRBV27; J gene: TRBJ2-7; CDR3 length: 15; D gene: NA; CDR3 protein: CASSLGRGSTYEQYF; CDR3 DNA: TGTGCCAGCAGTTTAGGCAGGGGAAGCACCTACGAGCAGTACTTC
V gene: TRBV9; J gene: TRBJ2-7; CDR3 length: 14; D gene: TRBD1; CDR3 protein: CASSVGQGTYEQYF; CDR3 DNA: TGTGCCAGCAGCGTCGGACAGGGAACCTACGAGCAGTACTTC
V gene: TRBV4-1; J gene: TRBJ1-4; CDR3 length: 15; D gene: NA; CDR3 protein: CASVMVGGAEEKLFF; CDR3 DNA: TGCGCCAGCGTTATGGTGGGGGGGGCCGAGGAAAAACTGTTTTTT
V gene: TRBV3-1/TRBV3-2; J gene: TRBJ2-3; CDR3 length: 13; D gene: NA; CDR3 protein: CASSRLLEGTQYF; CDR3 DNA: TGTGCCAGCAGCCGCCTTCTAGAGGGAACGCAGTATTTT
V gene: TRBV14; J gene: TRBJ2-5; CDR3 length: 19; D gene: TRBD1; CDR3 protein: CASSQEGRDLDRGQETQYF; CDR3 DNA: TGTGCCAGCAGCCAAGAAGGCCGAGACCTAGACAGGGGCCAAGAGACCCAGTACTTC
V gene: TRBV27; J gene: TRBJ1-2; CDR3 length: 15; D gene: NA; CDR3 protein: CASSLSPRGFGGYTF; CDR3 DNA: TGTGCCAGCAGTTTATCCCCCCGGGGGTTTGGTGGCTACACCTTC
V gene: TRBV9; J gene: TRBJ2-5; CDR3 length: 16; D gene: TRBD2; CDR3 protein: CASSGLRGLGGETQYF; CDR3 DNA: TGTGCCAGCAGCGGCCTCAGGGGACTAGGTGGCGAGACCCAGTACTTC